This T cell receptor (beta chain) is from a study of spatial heterogeneity in lung cancer. This clonotype has a count of ten or more. Sample time point: blood at routine non-recurrence follow-up after resection. Germline loops: CDR1 DFQATT, CDR2 SNEGSKA (reference sequence). The CDR3 contains 14 residues. V lost 3 bases, J lost 4 bases, and 6 bases stayed unmatched. TCRdb re-called the 5' RACE reads through MiXCR, storing one row per CDR3 protein. The sample carries 15,000 to 20,000 distinct CDR3 sequences, 6.3% recorded once. The sequencing used PBMCs, collected at follow-up. V gene TRBV20-1 combines with J gene TRBJ1-2, with 9 bases identical to TRBD1. The TCR sequence derives from a male donor with early-stage non-small cell lung cancer. The CDR3 loop is CSASGTGNFYGYTF. For the CDR3, the DNA is TGCAGTGCTAGCGGGACAGGGAATTTCTATGGCTACACCTTC.